The sequence of this T cell receptor beta chain was determined in a study of molecular identifiers for immune sequencing clone quantification. TCRdb reanalysed the PCR reads using MiXCR and keeps one entry per CDR3 protein. The sample gives 70,000 to 95,000 distinct CDR3 sequences, roughly 20% of which show up once; roughly 0.89% is in the top ten. The CDR3 loop spans 15 amino acids. Trimming removed 0 bases from V and 4 bases from J, with 13 bases in between. Germline V gene lookup returns CDR1 MNHEY and CDR2 SVGAGI. V is TRBV6-5 and J is TRBJ2-7; perhaps D is TRBD1 or TRBD2 (6 bases each). This TCR was recovered from a human donor in good health. Some libraries in this study had Jurkat cell RNA spiked in. The source material was naive CD8+ T cells from blood, with Jurkat cell RNA spiked in. Subset noted: FACS-sorted CD8+CD4-CCR7+CD45RA+ naive T cells. The CDR3 nucleotides are TGTGCCAGCAGTTACTCGAAGGGGGGCCTTTACGAGCAGTACTTC. Amino acids: CASSYSKGGLYEQYF.